This TCR beta chain was captured in a study of beta chain features in type 1 diabetes. About the research overall: Healthy donors and patients had similar age, gender and cell yields.

Reverse transcribing all isolated RNA meant expressed TCRB transcripts were sequenced. Some clones are missing from TCRdb's copy, which holds only in-frame ones; the method was immunoSEQ multiplex PCR. The sample includes some 160,000 clones, about 9.8% of them seen just once. Trimming pared 1 base from V and 0 bases from J, leaving 12 bases between. CDR3 length equals 17 residues. Germline CDR1 is MGHRA and CDR2 is YSYEKL. Sequenced: central memory CD4+ T cells from blood. This TCR derives from a woman aged 18-29 years in good health. The chain is built from TRBV4-1 and TRBJ2-2, with D possibly being TRBD1 (5 bases). The CDR3 region has the DNA TGCGCCAGCAGCCAAGGGTGGGGCCAGGCGAACACCGGGGAGCTGTTTTTT. Translated, it gives CASSQGWGQANTGELFF.